This is a list of T cell receptor beta chains from one sample in a study of cytomegalovirus exposure and HLA in healthy donors. Clones were sequenced by immunoSEQ multiplex PCR, and TCRdb holds only the in-frame ones, with some missing. Of about 130,000 clones detected, around 80% appear once; the ten largest clones hold 1.1%. The sample was PBMCs. These receptors originate from a woman aged 25 to 39 in good health and CMV-seronegative. Both conserved end residues are part of each CDR3. Each record gives: D gene, clone size, J gene, V gene, CDR3 protein, CDR3 DNA. The D gene is left open where the match is weak. Some rows mark clone size as missing; the rest say once, few, many or name a class of expanded clone.

TRBD1 | few | TRBJ2-3 | TRBV11-2 | CASSHRQGGTDTQYF | TGTGCCAGCAGCCATCGACAGGGGGGCACAGATACGCAGTATTTT
TRBD1 | . | TRBJ1-1 | TRBV7-6 | CASSPQTGSGTEAFF | TGTGCCAGCAGCCCTCAGACAGGGTCGGGCACTGAAGCTTTCTTT
TRBD2 | . | TRBJ2-3 | TRBV7-2 | CASSLGRGGAIDTQYF | TGTGCCAGCAGCTTAGGCCGCGGGGGGGCAATAGATACGCAGTATTTT
. | . | TRBJ2-3 | TRBV6-1 | CASRGTGLIGDTQYF | TGTGCCAGCAGAGGAACAGGTCTTATAGGAGATACGCAGTATTTT
. | . | TRBJ1-1 | TRBV18 | CASSPQERSEAFF | TGTGCCAGCTCACCACAGGAACGGAGTGAAGCTTTCTTT
. | . | TRBJ1-2 | TRBV6-5 | CASSYVGQPYGYTF | TGTGCCAGCAGTTACGTCGGACAGCCCTATGGCTACACCTTC
. | once | TRBJ1-1 | TRBV7-9 | CASSSGHANTEAFF | TGTGCCAGCAGCTCGGGACACGCGAACACTGAAGCTTTCTTT
. | . | TRBJ1-3 | TRBV4-3 | CASSQDRGAGNTIYF | TGCGCCAGCAGCCAAGATCGGGGGGCTGGAAACACCATATATTTT
. | . | TRBJ1-1 | TRBV7-3 | CASSPAPAGNTEAFF | TGTGCCAGCAGCCCGGCCCCGGCGGGGAACACTGAAGCTTTCTTT
TRBD2 | . | TRBJ2-3 | TRBV6-1 | CASSDSGGLTDTQYF | TGTGCCAGCAGTGATAGCGGGGGCCTAACAGATACGCAGTATTTT
TRBD2 | once | TRBJ2-1 | TRBV27 | CASSLFLAGGLGEQFF | TGTGCCAGCAGTTTATTCCTAGCGGGAGGTTTGGGTGAGCAGTTCTTC
TRBD2 | . | TRBJ2-1 | TRBV5-1 | CASSFTSGDYNEQFF | TGCGCCAGCAGTTTCACTAGCGGAGATTACAATGAGCAGTTCTTC
. | . | TRBJ1-2 | TRBV6-1 | CASTDSLASYTF | TGTGCCAGCACCGACAGCTTGGCGAGCTACACCTTC
TRBD2 | . | TRBJ2-1 | TRBV4-3 | CASSQLTPGGALAGGPHNEQFF | TGCGCCAGCAGCCAGCTCACCCCCGGGGGCGCTCTAGCGGGAGGGCCGCACAATGAGCAGTTCTTC
. | . | TRBJ1-2 | TRBV4-2 | CASSQVRDGYTF | TGTGCCAGCAGCCAAGTCCGGGATGGCTACACCTTC
. | . | TRBJ2-3 | TRBV7-2 | CASSGLLTQYF | TGTGCCAGCAGTGGCCTCTTAACGCAGTATTTT
TRBD1 | once | TRBJ2-5 | TRBV7-3 | CASSLTQGQEQYF | TGTGCCAGCAGCTTAACACAGGGGCAAGAGCAGTACTTC
. | . | TRBJ1-2 | TRBV30 | CAWTGVVPDLYGYTF | TGTGCCTGGACCGGAGTGGTTCCGGACTTATATGGCTACACCTTC
TRBD2 | . | TRBJ2-7 | TRBV4-1 | CASSQDGNSGSWYREQYF | TGCGCCAGCAGCCAAGATGGGAATAGCGGGAGTTGGTATCGCGAGCAGTACTTC
TRBD1 | few | TRBJ2-2 | TRBV19 | CASSPRDRGTGELFF | TGTGCCAGTAGTCCCCGGGACAGGGGGACCGGGGAGCTGTTTTTT
. | . | TRBJ2-7 | TRBV5-1 | CASRAEDSYEQYF | TGCGCCAGCAGGGCGGAGGACTCCTACGAGCAGTACTTC
. | . | TRBJ2-3 | TRBV10-1 | CASSELAGQSTDTQYF | TGCGCCAGCAGTGAGCTGGCAGGGCAGAGCACAGATACGCAGTATTTT
TRBD2 | . | TRBJ2-3 | TRBV9 | CASSADLAGFTDTQYF | TGTGCCAGCAGCGCCGACTTAGCGGGGTTCACAGATACGCAGTATTTT
. | . | TRBJ1-3 | TRBV18 | CASSPLDSSGNTIYF | TGTGCCAGCTCACCCCTTGACAGCTCTGGAAACACCATATATTTT
TRBD1 | . | TRBJ2-2 | TRBV4-1 | CASSQRQGDANTGELFF | TGCGCCAGCAGCCAACGACAGGGGGACGCGAACACCGGGGAGCTGTTTTTT
. | . | TRBJ2-7 | TRBV7-6 | CASSGAPGGTYEQYF | TGTGCCAGCAGCGGAGCCCCAGGGGGGACCTACGAGCAGTACTTC
TRBD1 | . | TRBJ1-1 | TRBV19 | CASSQQGRNTEAFF | TGTGCCAGTAGCCAACAGGGGCGGAACACTGAAGCTTTCTTT
. | . | TRBJ1-1 | TRBV7-8 | CASSLGYDRLNTEAFF | TGTGCCAGCAGCTTAGGGTATGACAGGTTGAACACTGAAGCTTTCTTT
. | . | TRBJ2-7 | TRBV10-1 | CASSGGSRRYEQYF | TGCGCCAGCAGTGGCGGCTCTCGCCGCTACGAGCAGTACTTC
. | . | TRBJ2-3 | TRBV30 | CAWSIGTPGTDTQYF | TGTGCCTGGAGTATTGGGACTCCTGGCACAGATACGCAGTATTTT
TRBD1 | . | TRBJ1-5 | TRBV6-1 | CASSEATGGTQPQHF | TGTGCCAGCAGTGAAGCAACAGGGGGCACTCAGCCCCAGCATTTT
. | . | TRBJ1-3 | TRBV18 | CASSPYGQVGNTIYF | TGTGCCAGCTCACCATACGGCCAGGTTGGAAACACCATATATTTT
TRBD1 | . | TRBJ1-3 | TRBV6-1 | CASSDPGQGRGISGNTIYF | TGTGCCAGCAGTGACCCTGGACAGGGGAGGGGAATCTCTGGAAACACCATATATTTT
TRBD2 | . | TRBJ2-7 | TRBV14 | CASKLSGRSEQYF | TGTGCCAGCAAGCTTAGCGGGAGGTCCGAGCAGTACTTC
. | few | TRBJ2-5 | TRBV5-4 | CASRQGQETQYF | TGTGCCAGCAGGCAGGGGCAAGAGACCCAGTACTTC
TRBD1 | . | TRBJ1-6 | TRBV30 | CAWSRDRVRGSSYNSPLHF | TGTGCCTGGAGTCGAGACAGGGTCCGGGGGAGCTCCTATAATTCACCCCTCCACTTT
. | . | TRBJ2-1 | TRBV5-1 | CASSLAQDSYNEQFF | TGCGCCAGCAGCTTGGCACAGGACTCCTACAATGAGCAGTTCTTC
. | . | TRBJ1-3 | TRBV5-1 | CASSATVGSGNTIYF | TGCGCCAGCAGCGCGACAGTTGGCTCTGGAAACACCATATATTTT
TRBD1 | . | TRBJ2-6 | TRBV13 | CASSSGQGDNVLTF | TGTGCCAGCAGCTCGGGACAGGGTGACAACGTCCTGACTTTC